This T cell receptor (beta chain) appears in the sequencing data of a study of shared clonotypes between healthy human individuals. Study-level findings and limits: Naive subsets usually exceeded memory subsets in estimated richness. Compared with clonotypes that all four donors shared, non-shared clonotypes had lower generation probabilities. Blood was the sole source, and tissue repertoires probably differ.

Per the authors' pipeline: ImmunoSEQ gave junction-only sequences without quality scores, so filtering differed. The protocol was immunoSEQ multiplex PCR, while the TCRdb copy is restricted to in-frame clones and leaves out a portion. V and J calls and clone size are given by that table; D and trimming were obtained from the DNA. The sample has about 1.5 million clones; around 95% are singletons. As concerns this clone: Its antigen is undetermined. This sample includes further DNA sequences coding for the same CDR3.

This CDR3 has 14 residues. J gave up 4 bases and V 3 bases, and 3 bases lay outside the gene matches. Germline CDR1 and CDR2: KGHSH and LQKENI. The chain is built from TRBV18 and TRBJ2-7, with 10 bases that match TRBD1. Material for sequencing was naive CD4+ T cells sorted from blood. The sample's subset: CD45RA+ positively selected. The sequence was collected from a man in his thirties or forties in good health. CDR3 in amino acids: CASSPGTGAYEQYF. The DNA for the CDR3 is TGTGCCAGCTCACCGGGGACAGGGGCGTACGAGCAGTACTTC.